This T cell receptor (beta chain) was profiled in a study of tumor-infiltrating lymphocytes in primary liver carcinoma. Germline DNA was also extracted, and blood RNA derived from unsorted whole blood. What was collected before surgery was approximately 4 milliliters of peripheral blood. The CDR3 spans 15 residues. Germline assignment: CDR1 SGHAT and CDR2 FQDESV (reference sequence). TCR beta cDNA came from around 500 ng total RNA, primed with a constant-region primer. Each TCR beta library was derived from three nested multiplex PCR rounds that employed slightly modified ARM-PCR. Forward primers for TRBV1-TRBV30 and a C-beta reverse primer served the first two PCR rounds, at 10 cycles each. Using its own MiXCR run on the multiplex PCR reads, TCRdb lists one record per CDR3 protein. The profile covers approximately 340,000 distinct CDR3 sequences, with about 61% appearing a single time and about 6% taken by the ten largest.

This clonotype was seen once. Its antigen is as yet unknown. An end of the junction differs from the germline gene, which may be a read error. Overall study results and limits: Compared with tumor region pairs, tumor-adjacent and tumor-blood pairs overlapped less.

The genes are TRBV11-1 and TRBJ2-7; D is uncertain. This TCR came from a man between 40 and 49 years old with primary liver carcinoma and hepatitis B virus infection. The sequenced material came from peripheral blood. CDR3 nucleotides: TGTGCCTGCAGCTTAGAAGCAGTGGTTACCTACGAGCAGTACTTC. Translation gives CACSLEAVVTYEQYF.